The 9 T cell receptor beta chains below come from one sample, sequenced in a study of CD8 T cells in ankylosing spondylitis. These TCRs' antigens remain unknown. Study-level findings and limits: What appeared characteristic of ankylosing spondylitis blood was a TCR beta motif of eight highly homologous variants.

TCRdb independently ran MiXCR on the 5' RACE reads; one entry per CDR3 protein. Here the sample spans a few hundred thousand distinct CDR3 sequences, approximately 20% being singletons. The sample comprised blood, either unsorted or a sorted T cell fraction (not recorded which). These receptors came from a male donor with ankylosing spondylitis.

The V and J genes are TRBV28 and TRBJ2-7, with 9 bases fitting TRBD2. Germline V gene data show CDR1 as MDHEN and CDR2 as SYDVKM. J gave up 2 bases and V 3 bases, and 5 bases lay outside the gene matches. CDR3 length: 15 amino acids. CDR3 DNA sequence: TGTGCCAGCAGTTTGCCAAGCGGGGGGACCTACGAGCAGTACTTC. As protein: CASSLPSGGTYEQYF. Filled out from reference TRBV28 and TRBJ2-7, the complete variable domain reads DVKVTQSSRYLVKRTGEKVFLECVQDMDHENMFWYRQDPGLGLRLIYFSYDVKMKEKGDIPEGYSVSREKKERFSLILESASTNQTSMYLCASSLPSGGTYEQYFGPGTRLTVT.

The chain joins TRBV19 to TRBJ1-3, with D unclear. CDR1 is LNHDA, CDR2 SQIVND, per germline (reference sequence). The CDR3 totals 14 residues. V lost 9 bases to trimming and J lost 0 bases, with 12 bases between them. The CDR3 DNA sequence: TGTGCCAGCAACCCGACCGTCTCTGGAAACACCATATATTTT. Translated, it gives CASNPTVSGNTIYF. The whole variable domain, remainder taken from reference TRBV19 and TRBJ1-3, is DGGITQSPKYLFRKEGQNVTLSCEQNLNHDAMYWYRQDPGQGLRLIYYSQIVNDFQKGDIAEGYSVSREKKESFPLTVTSAQKNPTAFYLCASNPTVSGNTIYFGEGSWLTVV.

This chain connects TRBV20-1 to TRBJ1-2, with a possible D match to TRBD1 (6 bases). CDR3 length: 12 residues. V was cut by 3 bases and J by 6 bases, with 11 bases left in between. Germline loops: CDR1 DFQATT, CDR2 SNEGSKA (reference sequence). The CDR3 sequence: CSASKQGDGYTF. Written as DNA, the CDR3 is TGCAGTGCTAGCAAACAGGGCGATGGCTACACCTTC.

V and J are TRBV7-3 and TRBJ1-6; no clear D. Germline CDR1 SGHTA, CDR2 FQGTGA. The CDR3 sequence is 14 residues long. Trimming took 5 bases from V and 5 from J, leaving 10 bases between them. Written as DNA, the CDR3 is TGTGCCAGCAGCCGGACGATGAATAATTCACCCCTCCACTTT. Residues: CASSRTMNNSPLHF.

This rearrangement joins TRBV20-1 to TRBJ2-5, with a tentative D call TRBD2 (6 bases). This CDR3 region has 16 residues. The V end lost 0 bases, the J end lost 5 bases, and 19 bases lay between the germline ends. In germline, CDR1 is DFQATT, CDR2 SNEGSKA (reference sequence). CDR3 DNA: TGCAGTGCTAGAGATGGTCGACTAGTGATGGGGGAGACCCAGTACTTC. Protein product: CSARDGRLVMGETQYF.

The chain has TRBV29-1 and TRBJ2-1, with TRBD2 identical over 9 bases. The better agreement between TRBJ2-7 and the DNA end casts doubt on the J call. CDR3 length equals 15 residues. In germline, CDR1 is SQVTM, CDR2 ANQGSEA. CDR3 in DNA: TGCAGCGTTGCCAAGAGTAGCGGGAGCTACAATGAGCAGTACTTC. It codes for CSVAKSSGSYNEQYF.

V gene TRBV5-5 combines with J gene TRBJ1-2, with TRBD1 matching over 8 bases. The germline CDR1 and CDR2 sequences are SGHKS and YYEKEE (reference sequence). V trimming: 5 bases; J trimming: 3 bases; junction bases outside the gene matches: 3. The CDR3 is 13 amino acids. The CDR3, as DNA: TGTGCCAGCAGGGACAGGGAGTACTATGGCTACACCTTC. This gives the protein CASRDREYYGYTF.

The rearrangement links TRBV14 to TRBJ2-1, with D hard to call. V shed 5 bases and J shed 9 bases, with 14 bases lying between them. Per germline, CDR1 SGHDN and CDR2 FVKESK. The CDR3 totals 13 residues. As DNA, the CDR3 is TGTGCCAGCAGCAGGGCCGTAAATGGTGAGCAGTTCTTC. This translates into CASSRAVNGEQFF.

The V call is TRBV2, the J call TRBJ2-1; 8 positions agree with TRBD2. CDR3 size: 15 residues. CDR1 is SNHLY and CDR2 is FYNNEI in the germline V gene. The junction had 9 bases not matched to a gene; V was cut back by 4 bases and J by 7 bases. CDR3 region: CASSASSGPRNEQFF. The CDR3 DNA reads as TGTGCCAGCAGTGCCTCTAGCGGGCCGCGGAATGAGCAGTTCTTC.